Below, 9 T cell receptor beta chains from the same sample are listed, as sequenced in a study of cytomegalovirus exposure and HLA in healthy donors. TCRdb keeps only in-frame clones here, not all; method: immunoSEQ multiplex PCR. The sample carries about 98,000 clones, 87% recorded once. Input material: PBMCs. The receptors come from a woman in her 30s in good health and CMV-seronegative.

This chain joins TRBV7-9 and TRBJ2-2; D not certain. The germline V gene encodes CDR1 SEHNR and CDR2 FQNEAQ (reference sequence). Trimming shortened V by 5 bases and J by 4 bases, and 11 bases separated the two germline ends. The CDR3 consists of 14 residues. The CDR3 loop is CASSLTHLTGELFF. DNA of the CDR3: TGTGCCAGCAGCCTCACACATCTCACCGGGGAGCTGTTTTTT.

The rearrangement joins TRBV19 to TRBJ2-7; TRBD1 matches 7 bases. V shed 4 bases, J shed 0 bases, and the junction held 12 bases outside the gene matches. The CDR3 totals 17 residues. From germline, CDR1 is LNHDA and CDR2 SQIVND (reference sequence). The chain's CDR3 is CASSSRVGDRSSYEQYF. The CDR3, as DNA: TGTGCCAGTAGTAGTCGGGTAGGGGACAGAAGCTCCTACGAGCAGTACTTC.

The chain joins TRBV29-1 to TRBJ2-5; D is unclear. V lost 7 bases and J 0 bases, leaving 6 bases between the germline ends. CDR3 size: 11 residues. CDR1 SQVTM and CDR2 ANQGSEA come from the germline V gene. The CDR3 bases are TGCAGCGGACTGAACCAAGAGACCCAGTACTTC. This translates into CSGLNQETQYF.

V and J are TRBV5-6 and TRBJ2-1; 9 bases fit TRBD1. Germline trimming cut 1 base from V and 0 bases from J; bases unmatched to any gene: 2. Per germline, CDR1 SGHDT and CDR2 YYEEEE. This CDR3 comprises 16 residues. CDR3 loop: CASSLRDRVSYNEQFF. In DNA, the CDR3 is TGTGCCAGCAGCTTGAGGGACAGGGTCTCCTACAATGAGCAGTTCTTC.

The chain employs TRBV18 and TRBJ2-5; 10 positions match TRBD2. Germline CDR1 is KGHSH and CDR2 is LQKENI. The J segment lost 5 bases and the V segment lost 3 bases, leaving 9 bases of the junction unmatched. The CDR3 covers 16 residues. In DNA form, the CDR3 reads TGTGCCAGCTCACCTCTCTCAGCGGGGGGGCAGGAGACCCAGTACTTC. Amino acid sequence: CASSPLSAGGQETQYF.

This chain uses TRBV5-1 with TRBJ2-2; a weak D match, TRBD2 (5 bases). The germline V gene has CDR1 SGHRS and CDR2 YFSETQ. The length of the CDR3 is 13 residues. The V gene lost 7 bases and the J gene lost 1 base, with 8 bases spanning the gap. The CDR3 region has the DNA TGCGCCAGCGATGAGGGGAACACCGGGGAGCTGTTTTTT. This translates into CASDEGNTGELFF.

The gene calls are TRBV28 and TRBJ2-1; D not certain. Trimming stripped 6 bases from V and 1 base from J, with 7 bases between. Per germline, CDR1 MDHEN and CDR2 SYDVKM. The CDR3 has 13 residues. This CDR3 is CASRRSSYNEQFF. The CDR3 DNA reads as TGTGCCAGCAGAAGGAGTTCCTACAATGAGCAGTTCTTC.

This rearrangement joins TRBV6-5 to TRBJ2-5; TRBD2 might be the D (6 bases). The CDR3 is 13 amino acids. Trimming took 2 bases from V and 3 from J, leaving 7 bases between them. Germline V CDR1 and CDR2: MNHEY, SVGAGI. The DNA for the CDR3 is TGTGCCAGCAGTTACGGAGGGGAAGAGACCCAGTACTTC. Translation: CASSYGGEETQYF.

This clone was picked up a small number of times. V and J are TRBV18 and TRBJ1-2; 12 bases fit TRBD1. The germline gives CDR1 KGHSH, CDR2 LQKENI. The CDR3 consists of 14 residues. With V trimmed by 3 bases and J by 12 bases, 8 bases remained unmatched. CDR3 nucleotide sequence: TGTGCCAGCTCACCCACCGGGACAGGGGGCGAAAACACCTTC. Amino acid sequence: CASSPTGTGGENTF.